The 26 T cell receptor beta chains below were found in one sample sequenced in a study of Ad26.COV2.S vaccination and SARS-CoV-2 variants. The sample's treatment: roughly 18 received Ad26.COV2.S at low or high dose, single or two shots; roughly five received placebo; per-sample allocation not given. Following the first vaccine or placebo injection, samples were taken on day 63. The protocol was immunoSEQ multiplex PCR, while the TCRdb copy is restricted to in-frame clones and leaves out a portion. The sample contains 300,000 to 350,000 clones, around 84% of which appear only once. Material: peripheral blood, obtained in a trial of Ad26.COV2.S vaccine versus placebo. All receptors come from a person between 18 and 65 years old who received the Ad26.COV2.S COVID-19 vaccine or a placebo.

The chain's CDR3 is CAWSPGTDQPQHF. The CDR3, as DNA: TGTGCCTGGAGTCCCGGCACCGATCAGCCCCAGCATTTT. V is TRBV30 and J is TRBJ1-5; D is undetermined. Trimming removed 2 bases from V and 5 bases from J, with 10 bases in between. In germline, CDR1 is GTSNPN, CDR2 SVGIG (reference sequence). CDR3 length: 13 residues.

This CDR3 reads CAISSQARPGQGSYNEQFF. CDR3 nucleotide sequence: TGTGCCATCAGTAGTCAGGCCCGACCGGGACAGGGGTCTTACAATGAGCAGTTCTTC. The chain uses TRBV10-3 and TRBJ2-1, with 10 bases lining up with TRBD1. This CDR3 is 19 amino acids long. Germline V CDR1 and CDR2: ENHRY, SYGVKD. V shed 5 bases, J shed 4 bases, and the junction held 17 bases outside the gene matches.

The V call is TRBV7-2, the J call TRBJ1-4, with D possibly TRBD1 on 6 matching bases. The germline V gene has CDR1 SGHTA and CDR2 FQGNSA. Deletions cut 2 bases from V and 7 bases from J, with 11 bases between. This CDR3 contains 14 residues. DNA for the CDR3: TGTGCCAGCAGCTTAAGGGGGATGGGTGAAAAACTGTTTTTT. It codes for CASSLRGMGEKLFF.

The chain employs TRBV5-1 and TRBJ1-3; tentative D call: TRBD1 (5 bases). Deletions cut 4 bases from V and 0 bases from J, with 11 bases between. Germline CDR1 is SGHRS and CDR2 is YFSETQ. This CDR3 is 15 amino acids long. The CDR3 sequence: CASSPGVLSGNTIYF. In DNA, the CDR3 is TGCGCCAGCAGCCCGGGGGTCCTCTCTGGAAACACCATATATTTT.

The table lists this clone with a count of one. The CDR3 reads CASSDDGGNQPQHF. CDR3 coding DNA: TGTGCCAGCAGTGATGACGGGGGCAATCAGCCCCAGCATTTT. J is TRBJ1-5 and V is TRBV2; D is uncertain. Trimming removed 3 bases at V and 2 bases at J, with 8 bases between. Germline values: CDR1 SNHLY, CDR2 FYNNEI. The CDR3 has 14 residues.

J is TRBJ1-6 and V is TRBV6-5; possibly TRBD1 for D (6 bases). CDR3 length: 15 amino acids. The V and J ends lost 5 bases and 7 bases respectively, with 15 bases between them. Germline V CDR1 and CDR2: MNHEY, SVGAGI. CDR3 in DNA: TGTGCCAGCAGTCCTCCGGGACATCTAAATTCACCCCTCCACTTT. Amino acid sequence: CASSPPGHLNSPLHF.

The rearrangement uses TRBV7-6 and TRBJ2-2; 11 nucleotides agree with TRBD1. CDR1 SGHVS and CDR2 FNYEAQ come from the germline V gene. The CDR3 extends over 17 amino acids. Germline trimming cut 5 bases from V and 3 bases from J; bases unmatched to any gene: 8. The CDR3 spells CASSLGQGAKYTGELFF. Written as DNA, the CDR3 is TGTGCCAGCAGCCTCGGACAGGGGGCTAAGTACACCGGGGAGCTGTTTTTT.

The chain joins TRBV7-6 to TRBJ1-4; D remains unclear. Germline loops: CDR1 SGHVS, CDR2 FNYEAQ. This CDR3 contains 17 residues. With 2 bases removed from V and 5 bases from J, the gap between germline ends came to 18 bases. CDR3 bases: TGTGCCAGCAGCTTAAATGTTCCCTTCTCACTAAATGAAAAACTGTTTTTT. It specifies CASSLNVPFSLNEKLFF. Using reference TRBV7-6 and TRBJ1-4 for the parts outside the CDR3, the full variable domain is GAGVSQSPRYKVTKRGQDVALRCDPISGHVSLYWYRQALGQGPEFLTYFNYEAQQDKSGLPNDRFSAERPEGSISTLTIQRTEQRDSAMYRCASSLNVPFSLNEKLFFGSGTQLSVL.

Only a few counts were recorded for this clone. This rearrangement joins TRBV27 to TRBJ2-7, with a tentative D call TRBD1 (5 bases). This CDR3 contains 13 residues. V was cut by 7 bases and J by 3 bases, with 13 bases left in between. Germline V lookup: CDR1 MNHEY, CDR2 SMNVEV (reference sequence). The CDR3 coding sequence is TGTGCCAGCAAGACAGCAGACGACTACGAGCAGTACTTC. Amino acids: CASKTADDYEQYF.

In this sample, this clone turned up once. The J gene is TRBJ2-1, the V gene TRBV7-2; D remains ambiguous. The V end lost 0 bases, the J end lost 10 bases, and 4 bases lay between the germline ends. Germline assignment: CDR1 SGHTA and CDR2 FQGNSA. The CDR3 is 11 amino acids. CDR3 sequence: CASSLATEQFF. The CDR3 DNA is TGTGCCAGCAGCTTAGCCACAGAGCAGTTCTTC.

The CDR3: CASSKSRGRGETQYF. As DNA, the CDR3 is TGCGCCAGCAGCAAATCGAGAGGGAGAGGGGAGACCCAGTACTTC. The genes are TRBV4-3 and TRBJ2-5, with a tentative D call TRBD2 (5 bases). The CDR3 is 15 amino acids. Germline V gives CDR1 LGHNA, CDR2 YSLEER. The V gene lost 5 bases and the J gene lost 5 bases, with 18 bases spanning the gap.

The rearrangement links TRBV19 to TRBJ2-3; tentative D call: TRBD1 (5 bases). The germline CDR1 and CDR2 sequences are LNHDA and SQIVND (reference sequence). V lost 0 bases and J lost 1, with 8 bases in between. CDR3 length: 15 amino acids. The CDR3 loop is CASSIEGRGTDTQYF. In nucleotides, the CDR3 is TGTGCCAGTAGTATAGAGGGCAGGGGCACAGATACGCAGTATTTT.

The rearrangement joins TRBV7-2 to TRBJ2-6; D is perhaps TRBD1 (5 bases). Germline CDR1 and CDR2: SGHTA and FQGNSA. Trimming left V 3 bases short and J 0 bases short, with 6 bases between. The CDR3 spans 15 residues. CDR3 DNA: TGTGCCAGCAGCTTTACAGGCTCTGGGGCCAACGTCCTGACTTTC. It codes for CASSFTGSGANVLTF. The full variable domain, its missing parts supplied by reference TRBV7-2 and TRBJ2-6, is GAGVSQSPSNKVTEKGKDVELRCDPISGHTALYWYRQSLGQGLEFLIYFQGNSAPDKSGLPSDRFSAERTGGSVSTLTIQRTQQEDSAVYLCASSFTGSGANVLTFGAGSRLTVL.

V and J are TRBV7-8 and TRBJ2-3, with a tentative D call TRBD1 (6 bases). The CDR3 extends over 13 amino acids. V lost 4 bases to trimming and J lost 6 bases, with 11 bases between them. Germline V gene data show CDR1 as SGHVS and CDR2 as FQNEAQ. The CDR3 DNA reads as TGTGCCAGCAGCTCACAGGGTTGGGATACGCAGTATTTT. This encodes CASSSQGWDTQYF.

The chain joins TRBV6-5 to TRBJ2-5; 8 nucleotides align to TRBD1. The junction had 1 base not matched to a gene; V was cut back by 6 bases and J by 1 base. Germline CDR1 MNHEY, CDR2 SVGAGI. The CDR3 is made up of 13 amino acids. In nucleotides, the CDR3 is TGTGCCAGCAGGACAGGGGTCCAAGAGACCCAGTACTTC. Residues: CASRTGVQETQYF.

The chain joins TRBV9 to TRBJ1-1, with a weak D call TRBD1 (5 bases). The CDR3 has 14 amino acids. Trimming took off 3 bases at V and 1 base at J, with 10 bases between the two ends. Germline V gene lookup returns CDR1 SGDLS and CDR2 YYNGEE. The CDR3 loop reads CASSARDWNTEAFF. In DNA form, the CDR3 reads TGTGCCAGCAGCGCCCGGGACTGGAACACTGAAGCTTTCTTT.

The chain couples TRBV5-4 to TRBJ1-1, with D possibly TRBD1 on 6 matching bases. Per germline, CDR1 SGHNT and CDR2 YYREEE (reference sequence). The CDR3 length is 14 residues. Trimming left V 2 bases short and J 1 base short, with 9 bases between. The CDR3 reads CASSFAGANTEAFF. The CDR3 region has the DNA TGTGCCAGCAGCTTCGCAGGGGCGAACACTGAAGCTTTCTTT. Complete variable domain (other parts from reference TRBV5-4 and TRBJ1-1): ETGVTQSPTHLIKTRGQQVTLRCSSQSGHNTVSWYQQALGQGPQFIFQYYREEENGRGNFPPRFSGLQFPNYSSELNVNALELDDSALYLCASSFAGANTEAFFGQGTRLTVV.

This clone was seen more than once but under ten times. The genes are TRBV11-2 and TRBJ2-2; 7 positions match TRBD2. The germline V gene has CDR1 SGHAT and CDR2 FQNNGV. Trimming removed 5 bases from V and 5 bases from J; junction bases left unmatched: 2. The CDR3 length is 13 residues. DNA of the CDR3: TGTGCCAGCAGCCCAGCGGGGACCGGGGAGCTGTTTTTT. Its protein product is CASSPAGTGELFF.

The rearrangement joins TRBV27 to TRBJ2-7; no reliable D call. The CDR3 spans 13 residues. Trimming cost V 3 bases and J 3 bases, with 9 bases left between them. Looked up from germline, CDR1 is MNHEY and CDR2 is SMNVEV (reference sequence). For the CDR3, the DNA is TGTGCCAGCAGTTTTGGGCCCTACTACGAGCAGTACTTC. This translates into CASSFGPYYEQYF.

J is TRBJ2-2 and V is TRBV5-1; 9 positions match TRBD1. CDR1 and CDR2 (germline): SGHRS, YFSETQ. The CDR3 spans 15 residues. The V segment lost 4 bases and the J segment 6 bases; nucleotides outside the gene matches: 7. The CDR3 DNA reads as TGCGCCAGCAGCCGCCGGACAGGGGAGGCCGGGGAGCTGTTTTTT. Translated, it gives CASSRRTGEAGELFF.

This chain uses TRBV3-1 (or the pseudogene TRBV3-2) with TRBJ1-6, with TRBD1 matching 8 bases. Germline-derived CDR1 and CDR2 are LGHDT and YNNKEL (reference sequence). The CDR3 is made up of 16 amino acids. Trimming took 5 bases from V and 6 from J; bases not matched to a gene: 9. The CDR3 spells CASSERGGTGNSPLHF. CDR3 sequence (DNA): TGTGCCAGCAGCGAAAGGGGCGGGACAGGTAATTCACCCCTCCACTTT.

V gene TRBV6-5 combines with J gene TRBJ1-2; the D is unclear. Germline loops: CDR1 MNHEY, CDR2 SVGAGI. The CDR3 consists of 13 residues. V lost 2 bases and J 4 bases, leaving 8 bases between the germline ends. CDR3 loop: CASSYTLGYGYTF. The CDR3 DNA reads as TGTGCCAGCAGTTACACCCTGGGCTATGGCTACACCTTC.

This rearrangement joins TRBV4-1 to TRBJ2-2; 7 bases fit TRBD1. The CDR3 has 17 residues. After removal of 1 base from V and 3 bases from J, the junction contained 8 bases not matched to a gene. Germline values: CDR1 MGHRA, CDR2 YSYEKL. The CDR3 reads CASSQVGQGVHTGELFF. The DNA for the CDR3 is TGCGCCAGCAGCCAAGTTGGCCAGGGGGTACACACCGGGGAGCTGTTTTTT.

The rearrangement joins TRBV3-1 (or the pseudogene TRBV3-2) to TRBJ2-7; TRBD1 is a possible D gene (6 bases). The V and J ends lost 0 bases and 1 base respectively, with 22 bases between them. This CDR3 has 19 residues. Germline-derived CDR1 and CDR2 are LGHDT and YNNKEL (reference sequence). CDR3 sequence reads: CASSQDRLGRGTPSYEQYF. CDR3 sequence (DNA): TGTGCCAGCAGCCAAGATCGGCTGGGAAGGGGGACACCTTCCTACGAGCAGTACTTC.

The J gene is TRBJ1-2, the V gene TRBV27; D is perhaps TRBD1 (6 bases). Germline V gene data show CDR1 as MNHEY and CDR2 as SMNVEV (reference sequence). Trimming took off 6 bases at V and 3 bases at J, with 11 bases between the two ends. This CDR3 region has 13 residues. The CDR3 coding sequence is TGTGCCAGCAGCCAGCACAGGGACTATGGCTACACCTTC. Amino acids: CASSQHRDYGYTF.

Only one count was recorded for this clone. This chain connects TRBV7-3 to TRBJ2-3; D remains ambiguous. This CDR3 is built from 13 residues. From germline, CDR1 is SGHTA and CDR2 FQGTGA. The ends were cut back, 2 bases at V and 7 bases at J, with 10 bases in the middle. CDR3 region: CASSLGSVNTQYF. CDR3 nucleotides: TGTGCCAGCAGCTTAGGTTCGGTGAATACGCAGTATTTT.